The next 31 T cell receptor beta chains were all read from a single sample in a study of PD-L1 blockade in urothelial cancer. Clones were sequenced by immunoSEQ multiplex PCR, and TCRdb holds only the in-frame ones, with some missing. Of around 33,000 clones listed, approximately 80% are singletons. Specimen: PBMCs, collected around atezolizumab (anti-PD-L1) treatment. The receptors stem from a man between 65 and 85 years old with urothelial cancer.

The chain is built from TRBV28 and TRBJ1-5, with a weak D call TRBD1 (6 bases). The V gene's germline CDR1 is MDHEN and CDR2 SYDVKM. The germline V and J ends were trimmed by 5 bases and 3 bases, with 17 bases remaining between them. The CDR3 contains 16 residues. CDR3 region: CASSRLQGSLNQPQHF. Written as DNA, the CDR3 is TGTGCCAGCAGTCGCTTACAGGGATCCCTCAATCAGCCCCAGCATTTT.

The chain links TRBV18 to TRBJ2-5; 10 positions match TRBD2. This CDR3 is built from 16 residues. Trimming removed 0 bases from V and 5 bases from J; junction bases left unmatched: 6. Germline loops: CDR1 KGHSH, CDR2 LQKENI. The CDR3 is CASSPPSGGAFETQYF. The DNA of the CDR3 is TGTGCCAGCTCACCACCGAGCGGGGGGGCCTTTGAGACCCAGTACTTC. Looking up the rest from reference TRBV18 and TRBJ2-5 gives the full variable domain: NAGVMQNPRHLVRRRGQEARLRCSPMKGHSHVYWYRQLPEEGLKFMVYLQKENIIDESGMPKERFSAEFPKEGPSILRIQQVVRGDSAAYFCASSPPSGGAFETQYFGPGTRLLVL.

The J gene is TRBJ1-2, the V gene TRBV7-2; 7 bases line up with TRBD1. Trimming took 2 bases from V and 3 from J; bases not matched to a gene: 6. Germline V lookup: CDR1 SGHTA, CDR2 FQGNSA. The CDR3 is 15 amino acids. The CDR3 sequence is CASSLTGDSDYGYTF. DNA for the CDR3: TGTGCCAGCAGCTTAACAGGGGATAGCGACTATGGCTACACCTTC.

This chain uses TRBV14 with TRBJ2-3, with 7 bases that match TRBD1. The germline V gene encodes CDR1 SGHDN and CDR2 FVKESK. V dropped 2 bases and J dropped 2; count of bases not matched to a gene: 10. The CDR3 consists of 17 residues. CDR3 nucleotide sequence: TGTGCCAGCAGCCAAACCTTCCGGACAGGACTCACAGATACGCAGTATTTT. Amino acid sequence: CASSQTFRTGLTDTQYF.

This sequence joins TRBV28 and TRBJ2-3, with 8 bases lining up with TRBD2. The junction had 10 bases not matched to a gene; V was cut back by 8 bases and J by 6 bases. The CDR3 extends over 14 amino acids. CDR1 and CDR2 from the germline V gene are MDHEN and SYDVKM. This chain's CDR3 is CASREGGATDTQYF. The DNA of the CDR3 is TGTGCCAGCCGGGAGGGGGGCGCGACCGATACGCAGTATTTT.

This clone was detected only once. The gene calls are TRBV6-1 and TRBJ1-5, with TRBD1 identical over 8 bases. This CDR3 is built from 16 residues. Trimming removed 4 bases from V and 5 bases from J; junction bases left unmatched: 10. Germline loops: CDR1 MNHNS, CDR2 SASEGT. CDR3 DNA: TGTGCCAGCAGTGCCACTGACAGGGGCCGTTATCAGCCCCAGCATTTT. Translation: CASSATDRGRYQPQHF.

The rearrangement links TRBV10-3 to TRBJ1-3; D gene ambiguous. The CDR3 has 16 amino acids. Trimming cost V 7 bases and J 0 bases, with 16 bases left between them. Germline assignment: CDR1 ENHRY and CDR2 SYGVKD. DNA for the CDR3: TGTGCCATCATGAAAGCCTCCGGGAGCTCTGGAAACACCATATATTTT. Amino acid sequence: CAIMKASGSSGNTIYF.

The sample holds a few counts of this clone. The genes are TRBV7-8 and TRBJ2-7; 7 nucleotides line up with TRBD1. Germline V gene data show CDR1 as SGHVS and CDR2 as FQNEAQ. The CDR3 totals 13 residues. V gave up 5 bases and J gave up 2 bases; unmatched junction bases: 3. For the CDR3, the DNA is TGTGCCAGCAGCAGGGGACAGACCTACGAGCAGTACTTC. It yields the protein CASSRGQTYEQYF.

The chain couples TRBV4-3 to TRBJ2-1; 8 bases are a match to TRBD1. Germline trimming cut 0 bases from V and 6 bases from J; bases unmatched to any gene: 7. This CDR3 is built from 16 residues. Germline V CDR1 and CDR2: LGHNA, YSLEER. The CDR3 loop is CASSQDGTGGSNEQFF. CDR3 sequence (DNA): TGCGCCAGCAGCCAAGATGGGACAGGAGGGAGCAATGAGCAGTTCTTC.

This rearrangement joins TRBV6-1 to TRBJ2-5; possibly TRBD2 for D (6 bases). Trimming stripped 0 bases from V and 5 bases from J, with 16 bases between. This CDR3 has 16 residues. The germline CDR1 and CDR2 sequences are MNHNS and SASEGT. In DNA, the CDR3 is TGTGCCAGCAGTGAAGCTCCAGTCCGGAGGGTTGAGACCCAGTACTTC. The encoded protein is CASSEAPVRRVETQYF.

The DNA of the CDR3 is TGCGCCAGCAGCCAAGGAGGCAGGGCGTTCGCTTTCTTT. This codes for CASSQGGRAFAFF. The J gene is TRBJ1-1, the V gene TRBV4-3; D is perhaps TRBD1 (5 bases). Germline CDR1 reads LGHNA; CDR2 reads YSLEER. The CDR3 runs to 13 residues. V was cut by 1 base and J by 11 bases, with 14 bases left in between.

The chain recombines TRBV25-1 with TRBJ2-5, with 7 bases fitting TRBD2. The V and J ends lost 0 bases and 5 bases, in that order; junction bases with no gene match: 3. This CDR3 comprises 14 residues. Germline assignment: CDR1 MGHDK and CDR2 SYGVNS. CDR3 nucleotide sequence: TGTGCCAGCAGTGAATATACTAGCGCCGAGACCCAGTACTTC. This sequence encodes CASSEYTSAETQYF.

This rearrangement joins TRBV7-9 to TRBJ2-1; D possibly corresponds to TRBD2 (6 bases). Trimming took off 4 bases at V and 3 bases at J, with 16 bases between the two ends. Germline V gene data show CDR1 as SEHNR and CDR2 as FQNEAQ (reference sequence). The CDR3 sequence is 16 residues long. CDR3 sequence reads: CASSSEVAEYYNEQFF. The CDR3 DNA reads TGTGCCAGCAGCTCAGAGGTAGCGGAATACTACAATGAGCAGTTCTTC.

The V gene is TRBV10-2, the J gene TRBJ1-5; 8 nucleotides match TRBD1. J was trimmed by 5 bases and V by 4 bases; bases with no gene match: 10. This CDR3 has 16 residues. In germline, CDR1 is WSHSY, CDR2 SAAADI. Here the CDR3 reads CASSVSRTGIDQPQHF. The DNA of the CDR3 is TGCGCCAGCAGTGTATCCCGGACAGGGATAGATCAGCCCCAGCATTTT.

The chain has TRBV6-1 and TRBJ1-6; D may be TRBD1 (5 bases). V dropped 6 bases and J dropped 6 bases, with 9 bases sitting between them. This CDR3 has 13 residues. The germline V gene encodes CDR1 MNHNS and CDR2 SASEGT. CDR3 nucleotide sequence: TGTGCCAGCAGAATCGACAGTAATTCACCCCTCCACTTT. Amino acid sequence: CASRIDSNSPLHF.

The rearrangement uses TRBV19 and TRBJ2-1, with D perhaps matching TRBD1 (6 bases). Trimming cost V 4 bases and J 9 bases, with 19 bases left between them. The CDR3 has 15 amino acids. Germline CDR1 LNHDA, CDR2 SQIVND (reference sequence). The CDR3 region is CASSTQQGRAAEQFF. CDR3 nucleotide sequence: TGTGCCAGTAGTACCCAACAGGGCCGGGCAGCTGAGCAGTTCTTC.

CDR3 sequence (DNA): TGCAGCGGTCACAGGGGATCCGAAGCTTTCTTT. Amino acid sequence: CSGHRGSEAFF. This rearrangement joins TRBV29-1 to TRBJ1-1; 7 bases line up with TRBD1. From germline, CDR1 is SQVTM and CDR2 ANQGSEA. V lost 7 bases to trimming and J lost 8 bases; unmatched junction nucleotides: 7. This CDR3 is built from 11 residues. The full variable domain, its missing parts supplied by reference TRBV29-1 and TRBJ1-1, is SAVISQKPSRDICQRGTSLTIQCQVDSQVTMMFWYRQQPGQSLTLIATANQGSEATYESGFVIDKFPISRPNLTFSTLTVSNMSPEDSSIYLCSGHRGSEAFFGQGTRLTVV.

This chain links TRBV10-3 with TRBJ1-2, with 8 positions matching TRBD1. This CDR3 has 15 residues. The V and J ends lost 5 bases and 8 bases, in that order; junction bases with no gene match: 13. Germline V gene sequence: CDR1 ENHRY, CDR2 SYGVKD. CDR3 residues: CAISTAGTGSTGYTF. CDR3 nucleotide sequence: TGTGCCATCAGTACCGCCGGGACAGGTTCAACGGGCTACACCTTC.

The rearrangement uses TRBV4-1 and TRBJ1-5, with 7 positions matching TRBD1. J was trimmed by 7 bases and V by 0 bases; bases with no gene match: 9. Germline assignment: CDR1 MGHRA and CDR2 YSYEKL. This CDR3 region has 16 residues. CDR3 nucleotide sequence: TGCGCCAGCAGCCAAGACTATTTAGGGGGCGGACAGCCCCAGCATTTT. Its translation is CASSQDYLGGGQPQHF.

The chain couples TRBV19 to TRBJ2-7; 10 bases fit TRBD2. With 4 bases clipped from V and 7 bases from J, the junction kept 13 bases outside the gene matches. Germline V lookup: CDR1 LNHDA, CDR2 SQIVND (reference sequence). CDR3 size: 16 residues. CDR3 bases: TGTGCCAGTAGTACCCTAGCGGGAGTCGCAACAGGGGAGCAGTACTTC. It yields the protein CASSTLAGVATGEQYF.

V usage is TRBV19 and J usage is TRBJ2-3; 11 positions match TRBD2. V lost 6 bases, J lost 5 bases, and 7 bases stayed unmatched. CDR1 is LNHDA, CDR2 SQIVND, per germline (reference sequence). The CDR3 covers 15 residues. The CDR3 here is CASRGVLAGGDTQYF. Written as DNA, the CDR3 is TGTGCCAGTAGAGGGGTGCTAGCGGGAGGAGATACGCAGTATTTT.

The chain has TRBV15 and TRBJ2-1; 10 bases fit TRBD2. The CDR3 has 15 amino acids. Germline-derived CDR1 and CDR2 are LNHNV and YYDKDF (reference sequence). V gave up 6 bases and J gave up 4 bases; unmatched junction bases: 6. The CDR3, as DNA: TGTGCCACCAGAGCTAAGCGGGAGGGTTACAATGAGCAGTTCTTC. Translation: CATRAKREGYNEQFF.

The J gene is TRBJ1-3, the V gene TRBV28; D uncertain. Germline values: CDR1 MDHEN, CDR2 SYDVKM. The CDR3 extends over 17 amino acids. Between the trimmed V and J ends, which lost 0 bases and 2 bases, there was a span of 14 bases. As DNA, the CDR3 is TGTGCCAGCAGTTTATGGGCGGACGAGGGCGCTGGAAACACCATATATTTT. Amino acids: CASSLWADEGAGNTIYF.

The rearrangement joins TRBV7-8 to TRBJ2-1, with TRBD2 as a possible D gene (5 bases). Germline CDR1 is SGHVS and CDR2 is FQNEAQ. The ends were cut back, 4 bases at V and 3 bases at J, with 16 bases in the middle. This CDR3 is built from 16 residues. CDR3 sequence reads: CASSSLLAEVYNEQFF. The CDR3 DNA follows: TGTGCCAGCAGCTCTCTCCTAGCCGAAGTCTACAATGAGCAGTTCTTC.

The chain combines TRBV18 with TRBJ1-2; TRBD1 is a possible D gene (5 bases). The CDR3 runs 12 residues. V dropped 5 bases and J dropped 6 bases, with 10 bases sitting between them. Germline CDR1 reads KGHSH; CDR2 reads LQKENI. CDR3 region: CASSSGNDGYTF. CDR3 DNA sequence: TGTGCCAGCTCATCAGGGAACGATGGCTACACCTTC.

The chain carries TRBV7-2 and TRBJ2-2; possible D gene TRBD1, 6 bases. V shed 5 bases and J shed 9 bases, with 19 bases lying between them. The germline gives CDR1 SGHTA, CDR2 FQGNSA. CDR3 size: 15 residues. CDR3 DNA: TGTGCCAGCAGCCTCAGCAGGGGCGCTCCCCGGGAGCTGTTTTTT. Amino acid sequence: CASSLSRGAPRELFF.

The CDR3 sequence is CASSLSRGGELFF. The CDR3, as DNA: TGTGCCAGCAGCTTGAGTAGGGGCGGGGAGCTGTTTTTT. The rearrangement joins TRBV5-8 to TRBJ2-2; a possible D gene is TRBD1 (5 bases). The CDR3 consists of 13 residues. The V and J ends lost 1 base and 7 bases respectively, with 8 bases between them. CDR1 is SGHTS and CDR2 is YDEGEE in the germline V gene.

The rearrangement links TRBV29-1 to TRBJ1-3, with D uncertain. CDR1 SQVTM and CDR2 ANQGSEA come from the germline V gene. The CDR3 consists of 13 residues. Trimming pared 4 bases from V and 0 bases from J, leaving 7 bases between. The CDR3 loop is CSVGGYSGNTIYF. As DNA, the CDR3 is TGCAGCGTTGGAGGCTACTCTGGAAACACCATATATTTT. The full variable domain, its missing parts supplied by reference TRBV29-1 and TRBJ1-3, is SAVISQKPSRDICQRGTSLTIQCQVDSQVTMMFWYRQQPGQSLTLIATANQGSEATYESGFVIDKFPISRPNLTFSTLTVSNMSPEDSSIYLCSVGGYSGNTIYFGEGSWLTVV.

This clone was picked up one time. The CDR3 bases are TGTGCCAGCAGTTCCTCCCGCGCCGGGACTTCGCTGTTCTTC. As protein: CASSSSRAGTSLFF. This sequence joins TRBV6-4 and TRBJ2-1; D might be TRBD2 (6 bases). The ends were cut back, 5 bases at V and 15 bases at J, with 23 bases in the middle. The CDR3 totals 14 residues. The germline CDR1 and CDR2 sequences are MRHNA and SNTAGT.

This clone was picked up one time. The chain couples TRBV28 to TRBJ2-7, with 10 bases fitting TRBD1. Per the germline V gene, CDR1 is MDHEN and CDR2 is SYDVKM. The CDR3 is 14 amino acids. The J segment lost 3 bases and the V segment lost 8 bases, leaving 7 bases of the junction unmatched. CDR3 sequence reads: CASSAGTGVYEQYF. As DNA, the CDR3 is TGTGCCAGCTCCGCCGGGACAGGGGTCTACGAGCAGTACTTC.

The V gene is TRBV19, the J gene TRBJ2-5, with 8 bases identical to TRBD2. The V and J ends lost 5 bases and 5 bases, in that order; junction bases with no gene match: 13. Germline CDR1 LNHDA, CDR2 SQIVND (reference sequence). CDR3 size: 16 residues. CDR3 sequence (DNA): TGTGCCAGTAGTCGCCCAACGGGGGGGAGGGGGGAGACCCAGTACTTC. It is translated as CASSRPTGGRGETQYF.